What follows describes a single TCR beta chain. Clones were read by immunoSEQ multiplex PCR, and TCRdb kept only the in-frame ones, dropping some. This table has about 140,000 clones, about 87% appearing once. The record originates from a study of blood T cell repertoires in COVID-19. Overall study context: Sites in the United States, Italy and Spain provided acute and convalescent COVID-19 samples. PBMCs, B-cell-depleted T cells, or T cells were the source of the cDNA or gDNA that made up the material.

Per germline, CDR1 SQVTM and CDR2 ANQGSEA. V lost 7 bases and J 5 bases, leaving 17 bases between the germline ends. This CDR3 has 13 amino acids. Material: peripheral blood. The chain has TRBV29-1 and TRBJ1-1, with a possible D match to TRBD1 (6 bases). The receptor's source is a woman aged 80 or over with acute or convalescent COVID-19. CDR3 region: CSAAGAGRTEAFF. CDR3 coding DNA: TGCAGCGCTGCGGGGGCGGGAAGGACTGAAGCTTTCTTT.